What follows is one TCR beta chain and its context. Sample time point: newly diagnosed GD, antithyroid drugs for less than 3 months. Preparation of the TCR library used RNA extracted from PBMCs. Blood from the periphery, approximately 9 milliliters in all, was drawn into EDTA tubes. The sample belongs to a study of regulatory T cells in long-lasting Graves disease. Through Arm-PCR of CDR3 regions and iRepertoire HTBI primers, TCR beta libraries were built. The authors' processing: Identification of gene segments yielded more than 55 TRBV and more than eleven TRBJ across samples. TCRdb independently ran MiXCR on the multiplex PCR reads; one entry per CDR3 protein. It is TCRdb's table, rather than the study itself, that gives the V and J calls and clone size. This sample carries fewer than 650,000 distinct CDR3 sequences, approximately 16% of them seen once, and the ten largest clones take around 13%.

The CDR3 loop spans 14 amino acids. The V gene lost 3 bases and the J gene lost 1 base, with 8 bases spanning the gap. Germline CDR1 reads SGHDN; CDR2 reads FVKESK. The same sample was also studied in work on T cells in Graves' hyperthyroidism and ophthalmopathy. Per that study: With the HTBI primer set, the TCR CDR3 went through a first round of RT-PCR. The model foresaw ophthalmopathy a median approximately 6.3 months prior to onset.

The receptor's source is a man aged 18 to 30 with Graves disease. The input for sequencing was peripheral blood mononuclear cells (PBMCs), taken at new diagnosis, from a patient treated with antithyroid drugs. V usage is TRBV14 and J usage is TRBJ2-3, with D perhaps TRBD2 (5 bases). The CDR3 DNA sequence: TGTGCCAGCAGCCAGAGTAGCGGCACAGATACGCAGTATTTT. Its protein product is CASSQSSGTDTQYF.